This passage covers 10 T cell receptor beta chains from one sample sequenced in a study of blood T cell repertoires in COVID-19. The data were produced by immunoSEQ multiplex PCR, yet TCRdb's version contains in-frame clones alone and is incomplete. Of 200,000 to 300,000 clones in the sample, roughly 88% were seen once. The sample comprised peripheral blood. The receptors were gathered from a woman aged 25 to 39 with acute or convalescent COVID-19.

The chain has TRBV6-5 and TRBJ2-3; D might be TRBD2 (6 bases). The CDR3 runs 16 residues. V shed 2 bases and J shed 4 bases, with 16 bases lying between them. CDR1 and CDR2 from the germline V gene are MNHEY and SVGAGI. The CDR3 coding sequence is TGTGCCAGCAGTTACGTAGCGGTTAGATTCCCAGATACGCAGTATTTT. Residues: CASSYVAVRFPDTQYF.

The rearrangement uses TRBV5-6 and TRBJ2-7; D may be TRBD2 (6 bases). CDR3 size: 14 residues. Germline assignment: CDR1 SGHDT and CDR2 YYEEEE. Between the trimmed V and J ends, which lost 6 bases and 0 bases, there was a span of 13 bases. The CDR3 reads CASISGPSSYEQYF. CDR3 coding DNA: TGTGCCAGCATAAGCGGGCCGAGCTCCTACGAGCAGTACTTC.

J is TRBJ2-1 and V is TRBV7-9; a weak D match, TRBD1 (5 bases). The V end lost 2 bases, the J end lost 2 bases, and 10 bases lay between the germline ends. The CDR3 is 15 amino acids. The germline V gene has CDR1 SEHNR and CDR2 FQNEAQ (reference sequence). The CDR3 DNA reads as TGTGCCAGCAGCTTAATTCTAGGGGCCTACAATGAGCAGTTCTTC. It specifies CASSLILGAYNEQFF.

The J gene is TRBJ2-1, the V gene TRBV10-2; 14 positions match TRBD2. The V gene end was trimmed by 2 bases and the J gene end by 8 bases; junction bases not matched to a gene: 5. CDR3 length: 16 residues. Germline V gene data show CDR1 as WSHSY and CDR2 as SAAADI. CDR3 sequence: CASSEGTSGRGYEQFF. The CDR3 DNA follows: TGCGCCAGCAGTGAGGGGACTAGCGGGAGAGGATATGAGCAGTTCTTC.

This rearrangement joins TRBV5-4 to TRBJ2-2; D is perhaps TRBD1 (5 bases). V lost 2 bases, J lost 5 bases, and 10 bases lay in between. The CDR3 has 14 residues. Germline lookup yields CDR1 SGHNT and CDR2 YYREEE (reference sequence). CDR3 nucleotides: TGTGCCAGCAGCTTCTTGAAGGGGACCGGGGAGCTGTTTTTT. It yields the protein CASSFLKGTGELFF.

This clone was found a few times. This chain uses TRBV7-8 with TRBJ1-3; a weak D match, TRBD1 (6 bases). Germline lookup yields CDR1 SGHVS and CDR2 FQNEAQ. Trimming cost V 2 bases and J 4 bases, with 15 bases left between them. The CDR3 is 16 amino acids. The CDR3 coding sequence is TGTGCCAGCAGCTTAAGTAACAGGGTTCGCGGAAACACCATATATTTT. It codes for CASSLSNRVRGNTIYF.

CDR3: CASSPLPVAVNEQFF. The DNA of the CDR3 is TGTGCCAGCAGTCCTTTACCCGTCGCGGTCAATGAGCAGTTCTTC. The rearrangement joins TRBV2 to TRBJ2-1, with D hard to call. Germline CDR1 and CDR2: SNHLY and FYNNEI. The V end was cut by 5 bases, the J end by 6 bases, with 17 bases between. This CDR3 contains 15 residues.

The rearrangement uses TRBV6-6 and TRBJ1-1; D is ambiguous. V lost 2 bases to trimming and J lost 4 bases, with 5 bases between them. The germline gives CDR1 MNHNY, CDR2 SVGAGI (reference sequence). This CDR3 spans 12 amino acids. CDR3 nucleotide sequence: TGTGCCAGCAGTTACCTCGGCACTGAAGCTTTCTTT. This translates into CASSYLGTEAFF.

The chain has TRBV24-1 and TRBJ2-3, with D possibly TRBD1 on 6 matching bases. This CDR3 spans 17 amino acids. V shed 4 bases and J shed 0 bases, with 16 bases lying between them. Per the germline V gene, CDR1 is KGHDR and CDR2 is SFDVKD. The CDR3 region has the DNA TGTGCCACCAGTGACGACCTCGACAGGCACAGCACAGATACGCAGTATTTT. Protein sequence: CATSDDLDRHSTDTQYF.

The V gene is TRBV27, the J gene TRBJ1-1, with a possible D match to TRBD1 (5 bases). Per the germline V gene, CDR1 is MNHEY and CDR2 is SMNVEV (reference sequence). V shed 2 bases and J shed 6 bases, with 10 bases lying between them. The CDR3 consists of 13 residues. The CDR3 sequence: CASSLKWGAEAFF. DNA of the CDR3: TGTGCCAGCAGTTTAAAGTGGGGGGCTGAAGCTTTCTTT.